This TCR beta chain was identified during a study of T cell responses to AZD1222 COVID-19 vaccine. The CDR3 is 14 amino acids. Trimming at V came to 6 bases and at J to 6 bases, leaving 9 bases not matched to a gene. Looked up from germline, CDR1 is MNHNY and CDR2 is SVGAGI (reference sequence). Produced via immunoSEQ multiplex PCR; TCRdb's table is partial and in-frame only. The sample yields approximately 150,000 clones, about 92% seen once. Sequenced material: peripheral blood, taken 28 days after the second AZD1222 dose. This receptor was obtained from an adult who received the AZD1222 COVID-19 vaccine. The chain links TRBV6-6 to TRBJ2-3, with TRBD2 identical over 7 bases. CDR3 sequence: CASSRGGSLDTQYF. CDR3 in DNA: TGTGCCAGCAGCCGGGGAGGGTCTCTCGATACGCAGTATTTT.